The source of this T cell receptor beta chain is a study of beta chain features in type 1 diabetes. Study conclusions and caveats: VDJ junctions sequenced from type 1 diabetes patients showed fewer insertions and more deletions. Amplification by PCR could prefer shorter templates, with the same effect in patients and controls. Type 1 diabetes patients showed a moderate but significant shortening of TCRB CDR3s in all four CD4+ subsets.

The CDR3 has 15 residues. CDR1 and CDR2 (germline): SGHAT, FQDESV (reference sequence). The ends lost 5 bases at V and 3 bases at J; junction bases unmatched: 7. Comments on this clone: Its antigen is currently unknown.

All of the isolated RNA was reverse transcribed, so expressed TCRB transcripts were sequenced. Assay used: immunoSEQ multiplex PCR; TCRdb lists only in-frame clones, some missing. The repertoire holds under 300,000 clones, with approximately 14% as singletons. This clonotype was sampled from a man in his thirties or forties with type 1 diabetes. The rearrangement links TRBV11-1 to TRBJ2-7, with TRBD2 identical over 10 bases. Sequencing used naive CD4+ T cells from blood. CDR3: CASSPGLAAFYEQYF. The DNA of the CDR3 is TGTGCCAGCAGCCCCGGACTAGCGGCCTTCTACGAGCAGTACTTC. The full variable domain, its missing parts supplied by reference TRBV11-1 and TRBJ2-7, is EAEVAQSPRYKITEKSQAVAFWCDPISGHATLYWYRQILGQGPELLVQFQDESVVDDSQLPKDRFSAERLKGVDSTLKIQPAELGDSAMYLCASSPGLAAFYEQYFGPGTRLTVT.